Each of the 26 T cell receptor beta chains below was sequenced from the same sample in a study of OX40 agonist ivuxolimab in advanced cancers. Repertoires were generated with immunoSEQ multiplex PCR, while TCRdb's copy carries only in-frame clones and drops some. In the table there are 53,000 or so clones, around four fifths of which are singletons. The source material was CD4+ or CD8+ T cells sorted from blood, sampled in a trial of the OX40 agonist ivuxolimab. These receptors all stem from an adult with an advanced solid tumor such as melanoma, head and neck, liver or kidney cancer.

The chain carries TRBV19 and TRBJ2-3; a weak D match, TRBD1 (5 bases). CDR1 LNHDA and CDR2 SQIVND come from the germline V gene (reference sequence). Trimming cost V 3 bases and J 4 bases, with 11 bases left between them. This CDR3 has 14 amino acids. The CDR3 DNA sequence: TGTGCCAGTAGTATGGGGCTTGGCCCAGATACGCAGTATTTT. It translates to CASSMGLGPDTQYF.

The V gene is TRBV7-3, the J gene TRBJ1-3; D is unresolved. The CDR3 extends over 13 amino acids. In germline, CDR1 is SGHTA, CDR2 FQGTGA. The V and J ends lost 5 bases and 2 bases respectively, with 7 bases between them. Here the CDR3 reads CASSPTTGNTIYF. CDR3 bases: TGTGCCAGCAGCCCTACGACTGGAAACACCATATATTTT. Based on the CDR3 plus reference TRBV7-3 and TRBJ1-3, the full variable domain is GAGVSQTPSNKVTEKGKYVELRCDPISGHTALYWYRQSLGQGPEFLIYFQGTGAADDSGLPNDRFFAVRPEGSVSTLKIQRTERGDSAVYLCASSPTTGNTIYFGEGSWLTVV.

This chain joins TRBV6-5 and TRBJ2-2; D is uncertain. Germline V gene data show CDR1 as MNHEY and CDR2 as SVGAGI. The CDR3 length is 15 residues. The V end lost 5 bases, the J end lost 4 bases, and 14 bases lay between the germline ends. CDR3 bases: TGTGCCAGCAGTCGCCTCTCGAGAGTCACCGGGGAGCTGTTTTTT. This gives the protein CASSRLSRVTGELFF.

V gene TRBV11-2 combines with J gene TRBJ2-1; 7 nucleotides line up with TRBD2. J lost 8 bases, V lost 4 bases, and 17 bases had no gene match. The CDR3 consists of 17 residues. CDR1 SGHAT and CDR2 FQNNGV come from the germline V gene. CDR3 bases: TGTGCCAGCAGCTCCCCCCGGGGCGGGAGTGTATGGGATGAGCAGTTCTTC. Protein sequence: CASSSPRGGSVWDEQFF. The whole variable domain, remainder taken from reference TRBV11-2 and TRBJ2-1, is EAGVAQSPRYKIIEKRQSVAFWCNPISGHATLYWYQQILGQGPKLLIQFQNNGVVDDSQLPKDRFSAERLKGVDSTLKIQPAKLEDSAVYLCASSSPRGGSVWDEQFFGPGTRLTVL.

The rearrangement links TRBV2 to TRBJ1-2; TRBD1 matches at 7 bases. The CDR3 totals 15 residues. The V segment lost 5 bases and the J segment 8 bases; nucleotides outside the gene matches: 14. CDR1 SNHLY and CDR2 FYNNEI come from the germline V gene. The CDR3 DNA reads as TGTGCCAGCAGTCAACCACTTGGGACAGCTACCGGCTACACCTTC. Its protein is CASSQPLGTATGYTF.

J is TRBJ1-2 and V is TRBV4-1; 7 nucleotides agree with TRBD1. The germline CDR1 and CDR2 sequences are MGHRA and YSYEKL. Germline trimming cut 2 bases from V and 8 bases from J; bases unmatched to any gene: 11. CDR3 size: 15 residues. The CDR3 coding sequence is TGCGCCAGCAGCCAATCCCCAGGGGGACAAGCAGGCTACACCTTC. Its protein product is CASSQSPGGQAGYTF.

In this sample, this clone turned up a few times. This sequence joins TRBV6-1 and TRBJ2-7; possibly TRBD1 or TRBD2 for D (5 bases each). V gave up 2 bases and J gave up 2 bases, with 13 bases separating them. The V gene's germline CDR1 is MNHNS and CDR2 SASEGT. The CDR3 covers 15 residues. The DNA for the CDR3 is TGTGCCAGCAGTGAAATGTGGGGGAGCCCCTACGAGCAGTACTTC. The encoded protein is CASSEMWGSPYEQYF.

The V call is TRBV29-1, the J call TRBJ2-7; D may match TRBD1 or TRBD2 (5 bases each). Germline lookup yields CDR1 SQVTM and CDR2 ANQGSEA. The CDR3 runs to 16 residues. Trimming took 6 bases from V and 0 from J, leaving 21 bases between them. CDR3 coding DNA: TGCAGCGTAGCACGGCAAGAGGGGTCGAGCTCCTACGAGCAGTACTTC. Encoded protein: CSVARQEGSSSYEQYF.

The chain combines TRBV5-1 with TRBJ2-7; TRBD2 agrees at 10 bases. The CDR3 loop spans 15 amino acids. Germline V gives CDR1 SGHRS, CDR2 YFSETQ. V shed 0 bases, J shed 6 bases, and the junction held 6 bases outside the gene matches. The CDR3 DNA reads TGCGCCAGCAGCTTGGGTCCTAGCGGGAGTATCGAGCAGTACTTC. Amino acids: CASSLGPSGSIEQYF.

The genes are TRBV2 and TRBJ1-4; 8 bases fit TRBD1. The germline V gene encodes CDR1 SNHLY and CDR2 FYNNEI. The CDR3 contains 15 residues. V was clipped by 10 bases and J by 7 bases; unmatched bases: 14. CDR3: CANSETGAWSEKLFF. In DNA, the CDR3 is TGTGCCAACTCCGAGACAGGGGCCTGGAGTGAAAAACTGTTTTTT.

This chain joins TRBV11-3 and TRBJ1-1; 12 bases match TRBD1. V shed 5 bases and J 7 bases; nucleotides not matched to a gene: 8. Germline values: CDR1 SGHNT, CDR2 YENEEA. The CDR3 is 15 residues long. The CDR3 protein is CASSLGTGGAYEAFF. The CDR3 bases are TGTGCCAGCAGCCTTGGGACAGGGGGCGCATATGAAGCTTTCTTT.

This clone was seen a single time. The V gene is TRBV7-2, the J gene TRBJ2-4; D remains ambiguous. Germline-derived CDR1 and CDR2 are SGHTA and FQGNSA. V lost 5 bases to trimming and J lost 8 bases, with 16 bases between them. The CDR3 length is 14 residues. CDR3 loop: CASSPRLGRDIQYF. CDR3 sequence (DNA): TGTGCCAGCAGCCCCCGGCTGGGAAGGGACATTCAGTACTTC. The full variable domain, completed using reference TRBV7-2 and TRBJ2-4, is GAGVSQSPSNKVTEKGKDVELRCDPISGHTALYWYRQSLGQGLEFLIYFQGNSAPDKSGLPSDRFSAERTGGSVSTLTIQRTQQEDSAVYLCASSPRLGRDIQYFGAGTRLSVL.

This sequence joins TRBV9 and TRBJ2-5; D may correspond to TRBD1 or TRBD2 (5 bases each). The CDR3 spans 16 residues. Germline V lookup: CDR1 SGDLS, CDR2 YYNGEE. The ends were cut back, 2 bases at V and 5 bases at J, with 19 bases in the middle. CDR3 loop: CASSVGTGTSGETQYF. The CDR3 nucleotides are TGTGCCAGCAGCGTGGGAACCGGGACGAGTGGGGAGACCCAGTACTTC.

The genes are TRBV2 and TRBJ1-4; no clear D. CDR3 length equals 14 residues. Trimming removed 2 bases from V and 4 bases from J, with 8 bases in between. Germline assignment: CDR1 SNHLY and CDR2 FYNNEI. The CDR3 loop is CASSEQVLNEKLFF. The CDR3 DNA reads TGTGCCAGCAGTGAACAGGTCCTTAATGAAAAACTGTTTTTT.

The rearrangement joins TRBV27 to TRBJ2-1; D possibly corresponds to TRBD2 (5 bases). Germline loops: CDR1 MNHEY, CDR2 SMNVEV (reference sequence). V lost 4 bases to trimming and J lost 7 bases, with 8 bases between them. CDR3 size: 12 residues. The CDR3 DNA sequence: TGTGCCAGCAGTTCGACGGGGAATGAGCAGTTCTTC. Protein product: CASSSTGNEQFF.

V gene TRBV19 combines with J gene TRBJ2-1; D is possibly TRBD1 or TRBD2 (7 bases each). The germline V gene encodes CDR1 LNHDA and CDR2 SQIVND (reference sequence). This CDR3 is 15 amino acids long. V lost 3 bases and J 8 bases, leaving 17 bases between the germline ends. The CDR3 nucleotides are TGTGCCAGTAGTATTCAGGGGGAGGGGTTCGATGAGCAGTTCTTC. Translated, it gives CASSIQGEGFDEQFF.

The chain combines TRBV5-4 with TRBJ2-5; D may be TRBD2 (7 bases). The CDR3 spans 15 residues. Trimming cost V 4 bases and J 5 bases, with 18 bases left between them. The germline gives CDR1 SGHNT, CDR2 YYREEE (reference sequence). CDR3 nucleotides: TGTGCCAGCAGCACCCTAGGGGGGGGCTACGAGACCCAGTACTTC. The encoded protein is CASSTLGGGYETQYF.

This clone was recorded only once. This sequence joins TRBV18 and TRBJ1-1; the D gene is possibly TRBD1 (5 bases). CDR3 length: 14 residues. The V gene's germline CDR1 is KGHSH and CDR2 LQKENI. V lost 5 bases to trimming and J lost 2 bases, with 12 bases between them. The CDR3 coding sequence is TGTGCCAGCTCAAAGGGACGGATCAACACTGAAGCTTTCTTT. This encodes CASSKGRINTEAFF.

The rearrangement uses TRBV18 and TRBJ2-6; D uncertain. Trimming left V 0 bases short and J 0 bases short, with 3 bases between. This CDR3 has 15 residues. Germline V gene sequence: CDR1 KGHSH, CDR2 LQKENI. The CDR3, as DNA: TGTGCCAGCTCACCACCGAGCTCTGGGGCCAACGTCCTGACTTTC. Protein: CASSPPSSGANVLTF.

The chain joins TRBV5-5 to TRBJ2-7; possibly TRBD1 for D (5 bases). The germline V gene has CDR1 SGHKS and CDR2 YYEKEE (reference sequence). This CDR3 spans 11 amino acids. Trimming removed 6 bases from V and 3 bases from J, with 7 bases in between. CDR3 sequence: CASNQGYEQYF. The CDR3 DNA reads TGTGCCAGCAATCAGGGCTACGAGCAGTACTTC.

The V call is TRBV5-1, the J call TRBJ2-1; D call uncertain. The germline gives CDR1 SGHRS, CDR2 YFSETQ. Trimming pared 3 bases from V and 0 bases from J, leaving 13 bases between. The length of the CDR3 is 16 residues. CDR3 amino acids: CASSSPQISSYNEQFF. The CDR3 nucleotides are TGCGCCAGCAGCTCGCCACAGATCAGCTCCTACAATGAGCAGTTCTTC.

The J gene is TRBJ2-1, the V gene TRBV19, with D perhaps TRBD2 (6 bases). In germline, CDR1 is LNHDA, CDR2 SQIVND (reference sequence). V gave up 5 bases and J gave up 4 bases, with 21 bases separating them. The CDR3 has 17 amino acids. In nucleotides, the CDR3 is TGTGCCAGTAGTGTGGGCCTCCGGGACTTAGCGTACAATGAGCAGTTCTTC. Protein sequence: CASSVGLRDLAYNEQFF.

The chain links TRBV6-5 to TRBJ1-5, with D possibly being TRBD1 (6 bases). V was trimmed by 2 bases and J by 2 bases, leaving 10 bases between them. Germline CDR1 is MNHEY and CDR2 is SVGAGI. The CDR3 is 15 amino acids. CDR3 DNA: TGTGCCAGCAGTTACCACAGGGTGGGCAATCAGCCCCAGCATTTT. It codes for CASSYHRVGNQPQHF.

The chain couples TRBV13 to TRBJ1-1; D is undetermined. CDR1 is PRHDT and CDR2 is FYEKMQ in the germline V gene (reference sequence). This CDR3 has 16 residues. The V gene lost 4 bases and the J gene lost 0 bases, with 15 bases spanning the gap. The CDR3 coding sequence is TGTGCCAGCAGCTACCAGACAAGGGAGATGAACACTGAAGCTTTCTTT. Its translation is CASSYQTREMNTEAFF. The entire variable domain, with the rest obtained from reference TRBV13 and TRBJ1-1, is as follows: AAGVIQSPRHLIKEKRETATLKCYPIPRHDTVYWYQQGPGQDPQFLISFYEKMQSDKGSIPDRFSAQQFSDYHSELNMSSLELGDSALYFCASSYQTREMNTEAFFGQGTRLTVV.

This chain connects TRBV2 to TRBJ2-6, with no clear D. Germline lookup yields CDR1 SNHLY and CDR2 FYNNEI. With 3 bases removed from V and 1 base from J, the gap between germline ends came to 16 bases. CDR3 length: 18 amino acids. CDR3 loop: CASSEFYARRSGANVLTF. The CDR3 DNA follows: TGTGCCAGCAGTGAGTTTTATGCCCGAAGGTCTGGGGCCAACGTCCTGACTTTC.

The chain combines TRBV9 with TRBJ2-3, with TRBD2 matching over 9 bases. The CDR3 is made up of 19 amino acids. V trimming: 0 bases; J trimming: 3 bases; junction bases outside the gene matches: 14. The germline gives CDR1 SGDLS, CDR2 YYNGEE. CDR3 DNA sequence: TGTGCCAGCAGCGTAGGGGCCCGGGGGGCTAGCGGGAAAACAGATACGCAGTATTTT. Encoded protein: CASSVGARGASGKTDTQYF.